The 10 T cell receptor beta chains below were found in one sample sequenced in a study of T-cell memory formation after mild COVID-19. Using its own MiXCR run on the 5' RACE reads, TCRdb lists one record per CDR3 protein. The sample contains roughly 450,000 distinct CDR3 sequences, about 20% of which appear only once. The material sequenced was PBMCs or a T cell subset sorted from them (not recorded which). These receptors were collected from an adult woman who had mild COVID-19 (a few samples of this study predate the infection). Cell type and time point are not known.

The rearrangement joins TRBV24-1 to TRBJ2-5, with D tentatively TRBD1 (6 bases). This CDR3 has 14 residues. Trimming cost V 9 bases and J 5 bases, with 18 bases left between them. Germline V gene sequence: CDR1 KGHDR, CDR2 SFDVKD. Written as DNA, the CDR3 is TGTGCCACCGGAACAGGGCGCAATGTCGAGACCCAGTACTTC. Translated: CATGTGRNVETQYF.

V and J are TRBV19 and TRBJ1-2, with 9 positions matching TRBD1. The CDR3 runs 14 residues. The trim removed 8 bases at V and 4 bases at J, leaving 8 bases unmatched. The germline gives CDR1 LNHDA, CDR2 SQIVND (reference sequence). CDR3 in DNA: TGTGCCAGTCGTCAGGACAGGGGCCTCTATGGCTACACCTTC. Translating gives CASRQDRGLYGYTF.

This clonotype has just a few counts. This chain connects TRBV4-3 to TRBJ1-2, with D possibly being TRBD1 (5 bases). V lost 3 bases and J 8 bases, leaving 16 bases between the germline ends. The CDR3 contains 14 residues. Germline V gene sequence: CDR1 LGHNA, CDR2 YSLEER. Here the CDR3 DNA reads TGCGCCAGCAGCCACCTCGGGACTGAGGGAGGCTACACCTTC. Protein product: CASSHLGTEGGYTF.

This chain uses TRBV11-2 with TRBJ1-1, with 10 bases fitting TRBD1. This CDR3 has 15 residues. Trimming at V came to 1 base and at J to 11 bases, leaving 10 bases not matched to a gene. Germline V gene data show CDR1 as SGHAT and CDR2 as FQNNGV. The CDR3 spells CASSLAPWGTGEAFF. The CDR3 DNA reads TGTGCCAGCAGCTTAGCCCCCTGGGGGACAGGGGAGGCTTTCTTT.

By share, this clonotype counts as medium-sized. This chain uses TRBV12-3 or TRBV12-4 with TRBJ2-5; 11 nucleotides match TRBD2. The V and J ends lost 6 bases and 2 bases, in that order; junction bases with no gene match: 2. This CDR3 region has 14 residues. The CDR3 DNA sequence: TGTGCCAGCAGCGTAGCGGGGGGGCAAGAGACCCAGTACTTC. Protein sequence: CASSVAGGQETQYF.

The chain uses TRBV20-1 and TRBJ2-1, with D hard to call. The germline gives CDR1 DFQATT, CDR2 SNEGSKA (reference sequence). Deletions cut 3 bases from V and 3 bases from J, with 18 bases between. The length of the CDR3 is 16 residues. The CDR3 sequence is CSARAPGLVFYNEQFF. The CDR3 region has the DNA TGCAGTGCTAGGGCCCCCGGGCTAGTTTTCTACAATGAGCAGTTCTTC.

The genes are TRBV5-4 and TRBJ2-7; TRBD2 matches 9 bases. Germline V gene sequence: CDR1 SGHNT, CDR2 YYREEE (reference sequence). This CDR3 has 15 residues. J gave up 4 bases and V 0 bases, and 5 bases lay outside the gene matches. The CDR3 region has the DNA TGTGCCAGCAGCTTGGGGACTAGCGTAAGGTACGAGCAGTACTTC. It yields the protein CASSLGTSVRYEQYF.

The chain links TRBV7-9 to TRBJ1-5; TRBD1 aligns across 8 bases. The CDR3 consists of 15 residues. The junction had 8 bases not matched to a gene; V was cut back by 5 bases and J by 5 bases. Per the germline V gene, CDR1 is SEHNR and CDR2 is FQNEAQ (reference sequence). The CDR3 here is CASSRGTGTYQPQHF. Written as DNA, the CDR3 is TGTGCCAGCAGCCGGGGGACAGGAACTTATCAGCCCCAGCATTTT.

This clonotype was counted between two and nine times. This chain links TRBV10-3 with TRBJ2-5; no clear D. The CDR3 contains 13 residues. CDR1 and CDR2 (germline): ENHRY, SYGVKD. Trimming took off 2 bases at V and 4 bases at J, with 8 bases between the two ends. The CDR3 sequence: CAISEVSTETQYF. In DNA, the CDR3 is TGTGCCATCAGTGAGGTATCAACAGAGACCCAGTACTTC.

The chain couples TRBV20-1 to TRBJ2-3, with TRBD2 matching 10 bases. Germline CDR1 and CDR2: DFQATT and SNEGSKA (reference sequence). V dropped 2 bases and J dropped 5; count of bases not matched to a gene: 7. The CDR3 totals 15 residues. CDR3 nucleotide sequence: TGCAGTGCTAGAAGGGGAGCGGGAGGGGAAGATACGCAGTATTTT. It codes for CSARRGAGGEDTQYF.